This TCR beta chain was recovered during a study of blood T cell repertoires in COVID-19. Study in general: In each case, the material was cDNA or gDNA derived from T cells, B-cell-depleted T cells, or PBMCs.

The germline CDR1 and CDR2 sequences are MNHEY and SVGAGI. Between the trimmed V and J ends, which lost 6 bases and 7 bases, there was a span of 13 bases. CDR3 length: 13 amino acids. Assay used: immunoSEQ multiplex PCR; TCRdb lists only in-frame clones, some missing. The sample holds around 230,000 clones, approximately 85% seen once. The Seattle patients, enrolled during active infection, were followed longitudinally. This chain links TRBV6-5 with TRBJ1-5; perhaps TRBD1 as D (6 bases). The TCR was taken from a man over 45 with COVID-19, enrolled during active disease. The sequencing sample was made of peripheral blood. CDR3 sequence: CASRTGREQPQHF. CDR3 sequence (DNA): TGTGCCAGCAGAACAGGGCGCGAGCAGCCCCAGCATTTT.